The present T cell receptor (beta chain) was sequenced within a study of regulatory T cells in long-lasting Graves disease. Study-wide context: Prior antithyroid drug treatment in newly diagnosed Graves' patients lasted under 3 months.

There are many counts of this clonotype. Assembly of TCR beta libraries relied on iRepertoire HTBI primers together with Arm-PCR of CDR3 regions. In the authors' workflow: The samples yielded roughly 64 TRBV and roughly 15 TRBJ segments. TCRdb analysed the multiplex PCR reads with MiXCR anew, one entry per CDR3 protein. The V and J calls and clone size come from TCRdb's table, not from the authors' own analysis. Found here are 530,000 or so distinct CDR3 sequences, about 13% of them singletons; the top ten hold roughly a tenth. Time point indicated: newly diagnosed GD, antithyroid drugs for less than 3 months. With RNA extracted from PBMCs as input, the TCR library was made. This sample was also put to use in a study of T cells in Graves' hyperthyroidism and ophthalmopathy. Per that paper: Stable hyperthyroidism: no ophthalmopathy progression over 18 months of follow-up. HTBI primers were used for first-round RT-PCR of the TCR CDR3.

The clonotype originates from a man in his thirties or forties with Graves disease. Source: peripheral blood mononuclear cells (PBMCs), taken at new diagnosis, from a patient treated with antithyroid drugs.

CDR3 amino acids: CASSVGSLVQQYF. The CDR3 DNA reads as TGTGCCAGCAGTGTCGGGAGTTTGGTTCAGCAGTACTTC. V is TRBV2 and J is TRBJ2-7; tentative D call: TRBD2 (6 bases). CDR1 is SNHLY, CDR2 FYNNEI, per germline. The CDR3 is 13 residues long. Deletions cut 4 bases from V and 8 bases from J, with 15 bases between. Combining the CDR3 with reference TRBV2 and TRBJ2-7 gives the whole variable domain EPEVTQTPSHQVTQMGQEVILRCVPISNHLYFYWYRQILGQKVEFLVSFYNNEISEKSEIFDDQFSVERPDGSNFTLKIRSTKLEDSAMYFCASSVGSLVQQYFGPGTRLTVT.